A selection of T cell receptor beta chains follows, all from one sample in a study of shared clonotypes between healthy human individuals. The table came from immunoSEQ multiplex PCR; TCRdb's copy has only in-frame clones and leaves some out. This repertoire shows millions of clones, approximately 94% found once; its top ten account for over 0.12%. The specimen was naive CD4+ T cells sorted from blood. Receptors were obtained from a man aged 18 to 30 in good health. CDR3s include the opening cysteine and the closing phenylalanine or tryptophan. The D gene is left open where the match is weak. The size of a clone is reported for some rows only, either as once, few or many, or as a class for expanded clones.

D gene	V gene	clone size	J gene	CDR3 protein	CDR3 DNA
-	TRBV10-3	-	TRBJ2-7	CAISAALGVPYEQYF	TGTGCCATCAGTGCTGCATTAGGGGTCCCCTACGAGCAGTACTTC
TRBD1	TRBV5-1	-	TRBJ2-5	CASSLEDRGQETQYF	TGCGCCAGCAGCTTGGAGGACAGGGGGCAAGAGACCCAGTACTTC
-	TRBV15	once	TRBJ1-2	CATSRAKQFYGYTF	TGTGCCACCAGCAGAGCCAAGCAATTCTATGGCTACACCTTC
-	TRBV10-1	once	TRBJ2-5	CASSPGTPGRETQYF	TGCGCCAGCAGCCCCGGGACACCCGGGCGGGAGACCCAGTACTTC
-	TRBV19	-	TRBJ1-4	CASMGHRADEKLFF	TGTGCCAGTATGGGACACAGGGCGGATGAAAAACTGTTTTTT
-	TRBV14	-	TRBJ1-4	CASSQDRAGREKLFF	TGTGCCAGCAGCCAAGATCGGGCAGGACGAGAAAAACTGTTTTTT
-	TRBV5-1	-	TRBJ1-1	CASSLAGGRRDTEAFF	TGCGCCAGCAGCTTGGCCGGAGGGAGGAGGGACACTGAAGCTTTCTTT
-	TRBV6-5	-	TRBJ2-7	CASSYGRNYEQYF	TGTGCCAGCAGTTACGGACGGAACTACGAGCAGTACTTC
-	TRBV19	-	TRBJ2-4	CASRPLAKNIQYF	TGTGCCAGCCGTCCGCTAGCCAAAAACATTCAGTACTTC
-	TRBV28	-	TRBJ1-1	CASSRAGQYTEAFF	TGTGCCAGCAGCCGCGCGGGGCAGTACACTGAAGCTTTCTTT
-	TRBV6-1	-	TRBJ1-1	CASSDEGVEAFF	TGTGCCAGCAGTGATGAGGGGGTTGAAGCTTTCTTT
-	TRBV18	once	TRBJ2-5	CASSPRSPGETQYF	TGTGCCAGCTCACCAAGGAGCCCAGGCGAGACCCAGTACTTC
-	TRBV7-6	-	TRBJ2-2	CASSLEPVILTPGELFF	TGTGCCAGCAGCTTAGAACCGGTCATTCTAACCCCCGGGGAGCTGTTTTTT
TRBD2	TRBV10-2	-	TRBJ2-1	CASSARRDSPPGTSGSYPYNEQFF	TGCGCCAGCAGTGCCCGACGGGACAGTCCTCCCGGGACTAGCGGGAGTTACCCCTACAATGAGCAGTTCTTC
-	TRBV29-1	-	TRBJ2-2	CSVASPGELFF	TGCAGCGTTGCTAGCCCCGGGGAGCTGTTTTTT
-	TRBV7-8	once	TRBJ2-2	CASSLTGPFGRDTGELFF	TGTGCCAGCAGCTTAACGGGCCCCTTTGGCAGAGACACCGGGGAGCTGTTTTTT
-	TRBV2	few	TRBJ1-1	CASSEERGITEAFF	TGTGCCAGCAGTGAAGAAAGGGGTATCACTGAAGCTTTCTTT
-	TRBV18	-	TRBJ2-3	CASSPPTDRTDTQYF	TGTGCCAGCTCACCACCGACGGACAGAACGGATACGCAGTATTTT
-	TRBV28	once	TRBJ1-5	CASSWGSGDIGPQHF	TGTGCCAGCAGTTGGGGTTCTGGGGACATTGGGCCCCAGCATTTT
-	TRBV20-1	-	TRBJ2-1	CSARLAAEQFF	TGCAGTGCTAGATTGGCTGCCGAGCAGTTCTTC
-	TRBV2	once	TRBJ1-1	CASSERAGKDTEAFF	TGTGCCAGCAGTGAAAGGGCAGGGAAGGACACTGAAGCTTTCTTT
TRBD1	TRBV2	-	TRBJ2-7	CASSGTGVGEQYF	TGTGCCAGCAGTGGAACAGGGGTCGGCGAGCAGTACTTC
-	TRBV5-1	-	TRBJ2-2	CASSPEGGRTGELFF	TGCGCCAGCAGCCCCGAGGGAGGCCGGACCGGGGAGCTGTTTTTT
-	TRBV11-3	-	TRBJ2-3	CASSFESGDTQYF	TGTGCCAGCAGCTTCGAATCCGGAGATACGCAGTATTTT
-	TRBV18	-	TRBJ1-2	CASSPLESQSGGYTF	TGTGCCAGCTCACCGCTGGAGTCTCAAAGCGGTGGCTACACCTTC
TRBD2	TRBV7-2	-	TRBJ2-7	CASSFPTSGSYYEQYF	TGTGCCAGCAGCTTCCCTACTAGCGGGAGTTACTACGAGCAGTACTTC
-	TRBV19	-	TRBJ1-1	CASSIPSPGEAFF	TGTGCCAGTAGTATCCCATCGCCGGGGGAAGCTTTCTTT
TRBD1	TRBV11-2	-	TRBJ2-7	CASSTQGKGTYEQYF	TGTGCCAGCAGCACACAGGGGAAGGGCACCTACGAGCAGTACTTC
TRBD2	TRBV6-6	-	TRBJ2-1	CASRDSGSSYNEQFF	TGTGCCAGCAGGGATAGCGGGAGCTCCTACAATGAGCAGTTCTTC
-	TRBV4-3	-	TRBJ1-5	CASSQEGAGQPQHF	TGCGCCAGCAGCCAAGAAGGGGCGGGCCAGCCCCAGCATTTT
TRBD2	TRBV13	-	TRBJ2-2	CASSALAGEALNTGELFF	TGTGCCAGCAGCGCGCTAGCGGGTGAAGCCTTGAACACCGGGGAGCTGTTTTTT
-	TRBV27	once	TRBJ2-5	CASSFGYQETQYF	TGTGCCAGCAGTTTCGGATACCAAGAGACCCAGTACTTC
-	TRBV28	few	TRBJ1-2	CASRVDGNYGYTF	TGTGCCAGCCGTGTGGACGGTAACTATGGCTACACCTTC
TRBD2	TRBV6-1	-	TRBJ2-5	CASSENLAGGGETQYF	TGTGCCAGCAGTGAAAATCTAGCGGGAGGGGGGGAGACCCAGTACTTC
-	TRBV7-2	once	TRBJ1-4	CASSLMGSTNEKLFF	TGTGCCAGCAGCTTAATGGGGTCAACTAATGAAAAACTGTTTTTT
-	TRBV30	-	TRBJ2-5	CAGGPETQYF	TGTGCCGGGGGCCCCGAGACCCAGTACTTC
TRBD1	TRBV9	-	TRBJ1-6	CASSSTGENSPLHF	TGTGCCAGCAGCTCAACAGGGGAGAATTCACCCCTCCACTTT
-	TRBV2	-	TRBJ1-1	CASSGDPAGTEAFF	TGTGCCAGCAGTGGCGATCCTGCGGGCACTGAAGCTTTCTTT
-	TRBV5-1	-	TRBJ2-5	CASSLGQAGAETQYF	TGCGCCAGCAGCTTGGGACAGGCGGGGGCGGAGACCCAGTACTTC
TRBD1	TRBV28	-	TRBJ2-3	CASSYTGTGNTDTQYF	TGTGCCAGCAGTTACACCGGGACAGGGAACACAGATACGCAGTATTTT
-	TRBV7-9	-	TRBJ2-5	CASTADYSEQYF	TGTGCCAGCACCGCGGACTATAGTGAGCAGTACTTC
-	TRBV19	-	TRBJ1-4	CASSMPHGMREKLFF	TGTGCCAGTAGTATGCCCCACGGGATGCGCGAAAAACTGTTTTTT
TRBD1	TRBV6-5	-	TRBJ2-3	CASSLRTGRPDTQYF	TGTGCCAGCAGCCTCCGGACAGGGAGGCCCGATACGCAGTATTTT
TRBD2	TRBV7-9	-	TRBJ2-7	CASSLGLAGENEQYF	TGTGCCAGCAGCTTGGGACTAGCGGGAGAGAACGAGCAGTACTTC
TRBD1	TRBV18	-	TRBJ1-1	CASSPTGGLNTEAFF	TGTGCCAGCTCACCGACAGGGGGCTTAAACACTGAAGCTTTCTTT
-	TRBV18	-	TRBJ1-1	CASSPGTGTFF	TGTGCCAGCTCACCCGGGACGGGAACTTTCTTT
-	TRBV6-5	-	TRBJ2-1	CASTQGAEQFF	TGTGCCAGCACCCAAGGCGCTGAGCAGTTCTTC
TRBD2	TRBV11-3	-	TRBJ2-7	CASSLAAGVRYEQYF	TGTGCCAGCAGCTTAGCGGCGGGAGTAAGGTACGAGCAGTACTTC
TRBD2	TRBV9	-	TRBJ2-1	CASSPRGSGSSYNEQFF	TGTGCCAGCAGCCCCCGGGGTAGCGGGAGTTCCTACAATGAGCAGTTCTTC
-	TRBV5-6	-	TRBJ2-3	CASSDLGTVSTDTQYF	TGTGCCAGCAGCGACTTGGGCACCGTAAGCACAGATACGCAGTATTTT